These 3 T cell receptor beta chains share one sample of origin, sequenced in a study of cytotoxic CD8 clonotypes in ibrutinib-treated CLL. Here immunoSEQ multiplex PCR was the method, and the copy in TCRdb shows in-frame clones only, minus some. The sample carries 40,000 or so clones, roughly three quarters recorded once. The starting material was PBMCs, obtained at disease progression, from a patient treated with ibrutinib. The receptor set was obtained from a human donor with chronic lymphocytic leukemia.

This clone has just a few counts. The J gene is TRBJ2-3, the V gene TRBV5-1; 10 nucleotides line up with TRBD2. Germline V gene data show CDR1 as SGHRS and CDR2 as YFSETQ. The V segment lost 3 bases and the J segment 2 bases; nucleotides outside the gene matches: 6. The CDR3 has 16 residues. The CDR3: CASSSPGLANTDTQYF. In nucleotides, the CDR3 is TGCGCCAGCAGCTCGCCGGGACTAGCGAACACAGATACGCAGTATTTT.

This clone was detected once. The rearrangement uses TRBV5-1 and TRBJ2-1, with D hard to call. With 0 bases removed from V and 6 bases from J, the gap between germline ends came to 7 bases. Germline V lookup: CDR1 SGHRS, CDR2 YFSETQ. CDR3 length: 13 residues. For the CDR3, the DNA is TGCGCCAGCAGCTTGGGGGCTATCAATGAGCAGTTCTTC. Translation gives CASSLGAINEQFF.

This clone has just a few counts. The chain is built from TRBV11-2 and TRBJ2-7; 7 bases match TRBD2. The CDR3 spans 13 residues. Unmatched junction bases numbered 7, after V lost 11 bases and J lost 0 bases. The germline gives CDR1 SGHAT, CDR2 FQNNGV. CDR3 sequence: CAPLAVLSYEQYF. The CDR3 bases are TGTGCCCCGCTAGCGGTCCTCTCCTACGAGCAGTACTTC. The full variable domain, in which reference TRBV11-2 and TRBJ2-7 provide the parts outside the CDR3, is EAGVAQSPRYKIIEKRQSVAFWCNPISGHATLYWYQQILGQGPKLLIQFQNNGVVDDSQLPKDRFSAERLKGVDSTLKIQPAKLEDSAVYLCAPLAVLSYEQYFGPGTRLTVT.